This T cell receptor beta chain was identified in a study of cytomegalovirus exposure and HLA in healthy donors. The germline CDR1 and CDR2 sequences are MGHDK and SYGVNS. The CDR3 sequence is 16 residues long. The ends lost 4 bases at V and 0 bases at J; junction bases unmatched: 8. Study-level points and caveats: Several top significant clusters appeared, in a later analysis, to be linked to common viral pathogens.

A note on this clone: The antigen is not known.

Use of 60 Vbeta and 13 Jbeta primers characterized the PCR. Here immunoSEQ multiplex PCR was the method, and the copy in TCRdb shows in-frame clones only, minus some. The sample contains about 90,000 clones, roughly 66% of which appear only once. Sequencing input: PBMCs. This chain joins TRBV25-1 and TRBJ2-7, with 8 nucleotides matching TRBD1. The TCR sequence derives from a young man in good health and CMV-seronegative. The CDR3 DNA follows: TGTGCCAGCAGTGCACCCGGGACAGGCCCCTCCTACGAGCAGTACTTC. This translates into CASSAPGTGPSYEQYF.